These 28 T cell receptor beta chains share one sample of origin, sequenced in a study of T-cell memory formation after mild COVID-19. TCRdb passed the 5' RACE reads through MiXCR, listing each CDR3 protein once. Among approximately 12,000 distinct CDR3 sequences listed, 15% to 20% were seen once. Sequenced input: PBMCs or a T cell subset sorted from them (not recorded which). Source of these receptors: a man younger than 35 who had mild COVID-19 (a few samples of this study predate the infection). Cell type and time point are not known.

At least ten counts were recorded for this clonotype. CDR3 residues: CSASTGLVWETQYF. CDR3 coding DNA: TGCAGTGCTAGTACGGGGTTGGTGTGGGAGACCCAGTACTTC. The J gene is TRBJ2-5, the V gene TRBV20-1, with a possible D match to TRBD2 (5 bases). Per the germline V gene, CDR1 is DFQATT and CDR2 is SNEGSKA (reference sequence). The CDR3 covers 14 residues. Trimming left V 3 bases short and J 5 bases short, with 16 bases between.

This clonotype is judged medium-sized. The V gene is TRBV6-2 or TRBV6-3, the J gene TRBJ2-7, with 9 positions matching TRBD1. V trimming: 6 bases; J trimming: 2 bases; junction bases outside the gene matches: 8. CDR1 and CDR2 from the germline V gene are MNHEY and SVGEGT. This CDR3 has 15 amino acids. The CDR3 DNA reads TGTGCCAGCAGCCTCGGACAGGGGCCAACCTACGAGCAGTACGTC. This sequence encodes CASSLGQGPTYEQYV.

This clonotype has a count of ten or more. The V and J genes are TRBV7-9 and TRBJ1-3, with D uncertain. The CDR3 length is 15 residues. CDR1 is SEHNR, CDR2 FQNEAQ, per germline (reference sequence). Between the trimmed V and J ends, which lost 5 bases and 0 bases, there was a span of 11 bases. Here the CDR3 reads CASSRHIPSGNTIYF. CDR3 sequence (DNA): TGTGCCAGCAGCCGTCACATCCCCTCTGGAAACACCATATATTTT.

This clonotype has only a few counts. V is TRBV7-9 and J is TRBJ2-2; D unclear. CDR3 length equals 13 residues. Trimming pared 5 bases from V and 6 bases from J, leaving 10 bases between. Germline V CDR1 and CDR2: SEHNR, FQNEAQ (reference sequence). The CDR3 region is CASSDRWPGELFF. CDR3 DNA: TGTGCCAGCAGCGATCGATGGCCCGGGGAGCTGTTTTTT.

V gene TRBV25-1 combines with J gene TRBJ2-1; 8 bases line up with TRBD1. Germline trimming cut 2 bases from V and 7 bases from J; bases unmatched to any gene: 7. Germline lookup yields CDR1 MGHDK and CDR2 SYGVNS. The CDR3 contains 15 residues. CDR3 coding DNA: TGTGCCAGCAGTGAAACTCAGACAGGGGAAAATGAGCAGTTCTTC. Translation gives CASSETQTGENEQFF.

This clonotype appeared a few times. This chain connects TRBV7-9 to TRBJ2-3; D is unresolved. Per germline, CDR1 SEHNR and CDR2 FQNEAQ (reference sequence). V lost 6 bases and J 2 bases, leaving 18 bases between the germline ends. The CDR3 length is 16 residues. The CDR3 here is CASSLLPLADTDTQYF. DNA for the CDR3: TGTGCCAGCAGTTTACTACCCCTGGCGGACACAGATACGCAGTATTTT.

This clonotype was recorded at least ten times. V and J are TRBV29-1 and TRBJ2-3, with D tentatively TRBD1 or TRBD2 (5 bases each). V was pared by 2 bases and J by 0 bases, with 27 bases between. Germline loops: CDR1 SQVTM, CDR2 ANQGSEA. The CDR3 runs to 20 residues. The CDR3 sequence is CSVEPTTGAWVFASTDTQYF. CDR3 DNA sequence: TGCAGCGTTGAACCCACTACCGGGGCATGGGTGTTTGCTAGCACAGATACGCAGTATTTT.

In this sample, this clonotype turned up many times. The CDR3 bases are TGTGCCAGCAGCCGACAGGGGGGCGCTGAAGCTTTCTTT. This sequence encodes CASSRQGGAEAFF. The gene calls are TRBV11-1 and TRBJ1-1; 9 nucleotides match TRBD1. CDR3 length: 13 residues. Germline-derived CDR1 and CDR2 are SGHAT and FQDESV (reference sequence). Trimming cost V 5 bases and J 6 bases; bases outside gene matches: 4.

This clonotype was seen at least ten times. The chain couples TRBV7-2 to TRBJ2-1, with 11 bases aligning to TRBD2. The CDR3 has 16 residues. V shed 5 bases and J 4 bases; nucleotides not matched to a gene: 7. CDR1 and CDR2 (germline): SGHTA, FQGNSA. The CDR3 protein is CASSPDASGGYNEQFF. CDR3 DNA sequence: TGTGCCAGCAGCCCGGACGCTAGCGGGGGGTACAATGAGCAGTTCTTC.

This clonotype was detected ten times or more. V and J are TRBV7-9 and TRBJ2-7; maybe TRBD2 (5 bases). Germline-derived CDR1 and CDR2 are SEHNR and FQNEAQ (reference sequence). The CDR3 sequence is 13 residues long. V was clipped by 6 bases and J by 3 bases, with 12 bases between them. CDR3 nucleotide sequence: TGTGCCAGCAGTTTGGACTTGCACTACGAGCAGTACTTC. This codes for CASSLDLHYEQYF.

V gene TRBV9 combines with J gene TRBJ1-2; 10 bases are shared with TRBD1. J lost 7 bases, V lost 4 bases, and 13 bases had no gene match. The CDR3 sequence is 16 residues long. The V gene's germline CDR1 is SGDLS and CDR2 YYNGEE. As DNA, the CDR3 is TGTGCCAGCAGCTTAAGCCGTGACAGGGGGCTACTTGGCTACACCTTC. Protein sequence: CASSLSRDRGLLGYTF. The whole variable domain, remainder taken from reference TRBV9 and TRBJ1-2, is DSGVTQTPKHLITATGQRVTLRCSPRSGDLSVYWYQQSLDQGLQFLIQYYNGEERAKGNILERFSAQQFPDLHSELNLSSLELGDSALYFCASSLSRDRGLLGYTFGSGTRLTVV.

This clonotype was seen many times. The rearrangement uses TRBV6-5 and TRBJ1-1; D unclear. Germline lookup yields CDR1 MNHEY and CDR2 SVGAGI. V dropped 2 bases and J dropped 2 bases, with 12 bases sitting between them. The CDR3 loop spans 15 amino acids. The CDR3 nucleotides read TGTGCCAGCAGTTACACGGAAACGGCTAACACTGAAGCTTTCTTT. It yields the protein CASSYTETANTEAFF.

There are a few counts of this clonotype. V gene TRBV4-1 combines with J gene TRBJ2-6; D is undetermined. Trimming took off 3 bases at V and 0 bases at J, with 12 bases between the two ends. The CDR3 loop spans 17 amino acids. The germline V gene encodes CDR1 MGHRA and CDR2 YSYEKL. The CDR3 DNA reads as TGCGCCAGCAGCCACCCCGACTGGAGCTCTGGGGCCAACGTCCTGACTTTC. Residues: CASSHPDWSSGANVLTF.

This clonotype was seen at least ten times. The genes are TRBV29-1 and TRBJ2-2, with D uncertain. Trimming left V 3 bases short and J 4 bases short, with 15 bases between. CDR3 size: 15 residues. CDR1 is SQVTM, CDR2 ANQGSEA, per germline. CDR3 nucleotide sequence: TGCAGCGTTGATGGTCAGGAATCTGGCACCGGGGAGCTGTTTTTT. Its translation: CSVDGQESGTGELFF.

Concerning this clonotype: This may arise from a read error, as a much more abundant clone is one base away. J is TRBJ2-6 and V is TRBV5-1; D not resolved. The CDR3 has 16 amino acids. Germline CDR1 SGHRS, CDR2 YFSETQ. CDR3 amino acids: CASSLATFSVANVLTF. CDR3 DNA sequence: TGCGCCAGCAGCTTGGCAACCTTCTCTGTGGCCAACGTCCTGACTTTC.

This clonotype was counted many times. CDR3 in amino acids: CASSLYPSGRDTDTQYF. In DNA form, the CDR3 reads TGCGCCAGCAGCTTGTACCCTAGCGGACGTGACACAGATACGCAGTATTTT. This chain joins TRBV5-1 and TRBJ2-3; 7 bases are a match to TRBD2. This CDR3 is 17 amino acids long. Losses at the gene ends were 1 base for V and 2 bases for J; bases not matched to a gene: 10. CDR1 is SGHRS and CDR2 is YFSETQ in the germline V gene.

The chain links TRBV13 to TRBJ1-1; unclear D gene. Germline lookup yields CDR1 PRHDT and CDR2 FYEKMQ (reference sequence). This CDR3 spans 13 amino acids. Trimming left V 0 bases short and J 4 bases short, with 6 bases between. The CDR3 region is CASSLGGVTEAFF. CDR3 in DNA: TGTGCCAGCAGCTTAGGTGGGGTCACTGAAGCTTTCTTT.

This clonotype showed up many times. This chain connects TRBV12-3 or TRBV12-4 to TRBJ1-1, with no clear D. The CDR3 has 15 amino acids. Trimming pared 4 bases from V and 5 bases from J, leaving 17 bases between. CDR3 loop: CASSSGTLGRTEAFF. The CDR3 DNA reads TGTGCCAGCAGTTCAGGAACACTAGGGAGGACTGAAGCTTTCTTT.

A few counts support this clonotype. V is TRBV7-9 and J is TRBJ1-1; maybe TRBD1 (5 bases). Trimming stripped 5 bases from V and 4 bases from J, with 14 bases between. This CDR3 region has 14 residues. Germline V gene lookup returns CDR1 SEHNR and CDR2 FQNEAQ (reference sequence). In DNA form, the CDR3 reads TGTGCCAGCAGCCCGCCGGGACGGCCCACTGAAGCTTTCTTT. Protein sequence: CASSPPGRPTEAFF. The full variable domain, with the rest looked up from reference TRBV7-9 and TRBJ1-1, is DTGVSQNPRHKITKRGQNVTFRCDPISEHNRLYWYRQTLGQGPEFLTYFQNEAQLEKSRLLSDRFSAERPKGSFSTLEIQRTEQGDSAMYLCASSPPGRPTEAFFGQGTRLTVV.

This clonotype has at least ten counts. The chain joins TRBV27 to TRBJ1-1, with D possibly being TRBD1 (6 bases). CDR1 is MNHEY, CDR2 SMNVEV, per germline (reference sequence). The V and J ends lost 2 bases and 0 bases respectively, with 13 bases between them. This CDR3 contains 16 residues. DNA of the CDR3: TGTGCCAGCAGTTTAACTCCAGGGGTAATGAACACTGAAGCTTTCTTT. It specifies CASSLTPGVMNTEAFF.

The gene calls are TRBV4-1 and TRBJ1-1; TRBD1 is a possible D gene (5 bases). V was pared by 1 base and J by 0 bases, with 15 bases between. This CDR3 contains 17 residues. The V gene's germline CDR1 is MGHRA and CDR2 YSYEKL. The CDR3 is CASSQGGRVIMNTEAFF. CDR3 DNA: TGCGCCAGCAGCCAAGGCGGCAGGGTTATAATGAACACTGAAGCTTTCTTT.

This clonotype was detected many times. The chain couples TRBV7-8 to TRBJ2-3; possibly TRBD1 for D (6 bases). Trimming pared 5 bases from V and 0 bases from J, leaving 21 bases between. Germline CDR1 SGHVS, CDR2 FQNEAQ. The CDR3 covers 18 residues. CDR3 sequence reads: CASSLEAGAKSSTDTQYF. The CDR3 DNA is TGTGCCAGCAGCCTGGAAGCAGGGGCGAAATCTAGCACAGATACGCAGTATTTT.

V gene TRBV4-1 combines with J gene TRBJ1-2; 9 nucleotides line up with TRBD1. The CDR3 length is 15 residues. V dropped 4 bases and J dropped 8; count of bases not matched to a gene: 11. CDR1 and CDR2 (germline): MGHRA, YSYEKL. CDR3 nucleotide sequence: TGCGCCAGCAGCCGAGATCCGGGACAGGGCTACGGCTACACCTTC. This translates into CASSRDPGQGYGYTF.

J is TRBJ1-2 and V is TRBV7-9; D possibly corresponds to TRBD1 (5 bases). This CDR3 region has 14 residues. The V and J ends lost 5 bases and 5 bases respectively, with 15 bases between them. Germline CDR1 and CDR2: SEHNR and FQNEAQ (reference sequence). The CDR3 loop is CASSPRVYDYGYTF. CDR3 nucleotides: TGTGCCAGCAGCCCCAGGGTTTATGATTATGGCTACACCTTC.

This clonotype was counted ten times or more. The chain couples TRBV6-2 or TRBV6-3 to TRBJ2-1, with 11 bases lining up with TRBD2. CDR3 length equals 15 residues. Germline V lookup: CDR1 MNHEY, CDR2 SVGEGT. V lost 10 bases and J lost 3; bases outside the gene matches: 8. The CDR3, as DNA: TGTGCCATCTCCCTGGGGACTAGCGGCTACAATGAGCAGTTCTTC. Translated: CAISLGTSGYNEQFF.

This clonotype was recorded at least ten times. The rearrangement joins TRBV6-5 to TRBJ2-7, with TRBD1 matching over 7 bases. The CDR3 extends over 16 amino acids. The V gene end was trimmed by 6 bases and the J gene end by 0 bases; junction bases not matched to a gene: 11. CDR1 and CDR2 from the germline V gene are MNHEY and SVGAGI. CDR3: CASSTTLRGFSYEQYF. The CDR3 DNA sequence: TGTGCCAGCAGCACCACACTCAGGGGGTTCTCCTACGAGCAGTACTTC.

The chain couples TRBV12-3 or TRBV12-4 to TRBJ1-1; D might be TRBD1 (5 bases). The germline V and J ends were trimmed by 7 bases and 6 bases, with 21 bases remaining between them. This CDR3 spans 15 amino acids. CDR3 in DNA: TGTGCCAGCATCCCGGTGAGGACGGGGGGGGCTGAAGCTTTCTTT. It encodes CASIPVRTGGAEAFF.

V and J are TRBV5-6 and TRBJ2-1, with 12 bases that match TRBD1. The ends lost 0 bases at V and 7 bases at J; junction bases unmatched: 8. The germline V gene encodes CDR1 SGHDT and CDR2 YYEEEE. The length of the CDR3 is 17 residues. DNA for the CDR3: TGTGCCAGCAGCTTGGATAGGGCGGGACAGGGGGCTAATGAGCAGTTCTTC. Amino acid sequence: CASSLDRAGQGANEQFF.